The 9 T cell receptor beta chains below were found in one sample sequenced in a study of CD8 T cells in Susac syndrome. Reverse transcription of 0.5 to 1 ug RNA was performed with random hexamers. TCRdb ran MiXCR on the immunoSEQ multiplex PCR reads and lists one entry per CDR3 protein. This table has more than 65,000 distinct CDR3 sequences, over 90% appearing once. The source material was CD8+ T cells from PBMCs. The receptors here all came from a human donor in good health.

The V call is TRBV9, the J call TRBJ2-1, with D perhaps assigned TRBD1 or TRBD2 (5 bases each). Trimming shortened V by 0 bases and J by 5 bases, and 9 bases separated the two germline ends. The CDR3 runs 14 residues. CDR1 and CDR2 (germline): SGDLS, YYNGEE. The CDR3 protein is CASSVGGDHNEQFF. The CDR3 DNA is TGTGCCAGCAGCGTAGGAGGGGACCACAATGAGCAGTTCTTC.

This chain connects TRBV6-2 or TRBV6-3 to TRBJ2-1, with D hard to call. CDR3 length: 13 amino acids. Germline V gene data show CDR1 as MNHEY and CDR2 as SVGEGT. V gave up 11 bases and J gave up 2 bases, with 13 bases separating them. The CDR3, as DNA: TGTGCCGGCTCCCGGTTTGCCTACAATGAGCAGTTCTTC. This codes for CAGSRFAYNEQFF.

The chain uses TRBV13 and TRBJ2-3; 9 bases align to TRBD2. Unmatched junction bases numbered 8, after V lost 7 bases and J lost 3 bases. Germline CDR1 and CDR2: PRHDT and FYEKMQ (reference sequence). This CDR3 spans 15 amino acids. The CDR3 sequence: CASTPLAGVTDTQYF. The CDR3 region has the DNA TGTGCCAGCACCCCATTAGCGGGGGTTACAGATACGCAGTATTTT.

J is TRBJ2-7 and V is TRBV6-2 or TRBV6-3; D possibly corresponds to TRBD2 (6 bases). The CDR3 extends over 16 amino acids. CDR1 and CDR2 from the germline V gene are MNHEY and SVGEGT. Trimming cost V 6 bases and J 0 bases, with 18 bases left between them. Here the CDR3 reads CASSFSRDGSSYEQYV. CDR3 sequence (DNA): TGTGCCAGCAGCTTTTCCCGGGACGGGAGCTCCTACGAGCAGTACGTC.

This sequence joins TRBV18 and TRBJ1-6; D unresolved. From germline, CDR1 is KGHSH and CDR2 LQKENI. V dropped 6 bases and J dropped 0 bases, with 9 bases sitting between them. CDR3 size: 15 residues. The chain's CDR3 is CASSPSSSYNSPLHF. The CDR3 region has the DNA TGTGCCAGCTCCCCATCGAGCTCCTATAATTCACCCCTCCACTTT.

The chain uses TRBV7-8 and TRBJ1-1; D may be TRBD1 (6 bases). The CDR3 length is 15 residues. V was pared by 1 base and J by 0 bases, with 9 bases between. The germline V gene has CDR1 SGHVS and CDR2 FQNEAQ. CDR3 sequence reads: CASSLGRGLNTEAFF. In DNA form, the CDR3 reads TGTGCCAGCAGCTTAGGGAGGGGGTTGAACACTGAAGCTTTCTTT.

The genes are TRBV5-1 and TRBJ2-7; D not certain. This CDR3 region has 15 residues. Germline-derived CDR1 and CDR2 are SGHRS and YFSETQ. V was pared by 2 bases and J by 0 bases, with 12 bases between. CDR3 coding DNA: TGCGCCAGCAGCTTCGGCAGAGGATTCTCCTACGAGCAGTACTTC. Its translation: CASSFGRGFSYEQYF.

The chain is built from TRBV28 and TRBJ1-1; D is unclear. The CDR3 loop spans 14 amino acids. The V end lost 3 bases, the J end lost 1 base, and 9 bases lay between the germline ends. Germline CDR1 reads MDHEN; CDR2 reads SYDVKM. The CDR3, as DNA: TGTGCCAGCAGTTTGAGGGTGACGAACACTGAAGCTTTCTTT. Protein sequence: CASSLRVTNTEAFF.

The genes are TRBV7-9 and TRBJ2-7; TRBD2 agrees at 8 bases. V trimming: 4 bases; J trimming: 3 bases; junction bases outside the gene matches: 2. The CDR3 is 13 amino acids. Looked up from germline, CDR1 is SEHNR and CDR2 is FQNEAQ (reference sequence). The CDR3 sequence is CASSSREGYEQYF. CDR3 nucleotides: TGTGCCAGCAGCTCCCGGGAGGGCTACGAGCAGTACTTC.